The 11 T cell receptor beta chains in this list originate from one sample, sequenced in a study of blood T cell repertoires in COVID-19. Assay used: immunoSEQ multiplex PCR; TCRdb lists only in-frame clones, some missing. The repertoire holds a few hundred thousand clones, with 85% as singletons. Sequenced material: peripheral blood. The receptors derive from a woman aged 18-29 years with acute or convalescent COVID-19.

This sequence joins TRBV10-3 and TRBJ2-7; D is unclear. This CDR3 region has 16 residues. Germline loops: CDR1 ENHRY, CDR2 SYGVKD. Trimming took 3 bases from V and 0 from J, leaving 15 bases between them. In DNA, the CDR3 is TGTGCCATCAGTGATTCCGGGTCTCCGAGCTCCTACGAGCAGTACTTC. Amino acids: CAISDSGSPSSYEQYF.

This clone was detected a few times. The chain carries TRBV12-5 and TRBJ1-4; D is unresolved. The CDR3 is 15 amino acids. V was clipped by 0 bases and J by 5 bases, with 10 bases between them. CDR1 is LGHNT, CDR2 FRNRAP, per germline. CDR3 coding DNA: TGTGCTAGTGGTTTGGTACACGGCGGGAATGAAAAACTGTTTTTT. Its protein is CASGLVHGGNEKLFF.

The chain uses TRBV5-1 and TRBJ1-1, with 8 bases that match TRBD1. The junction had 4 bases not matched to a gene; V was cut back by 5 bases and J by 1 base. Germline-derived CDR1 and CDR2 are SGHRS and YFSETQ. This CDR3 region has 14 residues. The CDR3 nucleotides are TGCGCCAGCAGGGGGACAGGTGCGAACACTGAAGCTTTCTTT. It is translated as CASRGTGANTEAFF. The variable domain in full, completed from reference TRBV5-1 and TRBJ1-1, reads KAGVTQTPRYLIKTRGQQVTLSCSPISGHRSVSWYQQTPGQGLQFLFEYFSETQRNKGNFPGRFSGRQFSNSRSEMNVSTLELGDSALYLCASRGTGANTEAFFGQGTRLTVV.

The chain is built from TRBV3-1 (or the pseudogene TRBV3-2) and TRBJ1-4; 9 bases are shared with TRBD1. The CDR3 extends over 13 amino acids. Per germline, CDR1 LGHDT and CDR2 YNNKEL (reference sequence). V shed 3 bases, J shed 10 bases, and the junction held 3 bases outside the gene matches. The DNA of the CDR3 is TGTGCCAGCAGCCAGACGACAGGGGGAAAACTGTTTTTT. Its protein product is CASSQTTGGKLFF.

The rearrangement uses TRBV29-1 and TRBJ1-2; D uncertain. This CDR3 has 12 amino acids. V lost 3 bases to trimming and J lost 2 bases, with 7 bases between them. CDR1 is SQVTM and CDR2 is ANQGSEA in the germline V gene. The CDR3 loop is CSVEIRNYGYTF. The CDR3 DNA sequence: TGCAGCGTTGAGATCAGGAACTATGGCTACACCTTC.

The rearrangement links TRBV6-5 to TRBJ2-7, with 9 bases identical to TRBD2. V was clipped by 0 bases and J by 6 bases; unmatched bases: 9. Germline V gene lookup returns CDR1 MNHEY and CDR2 SVGAGI. CDR3 length equals 16 residues. Written as DNA, the CDR3 is TGTGCCAGCAGTTACTCGCGCGGGGGGGTAAAAGGCGAGCAGTACTTC. It codes for CASSYSRGGVKGEQYF.

This sequence joins TRBV19 and TRBJ2-5; D is unclear. This CDR3 spans 14 amino acids. Trimming cost V 5 bases and J 0 bases, with 10 bases left between them. Germline V lookup: CDR1 LNHDA, CDR2 SQIVND (reference sequence). The CDR3 DNA reads as TGTGCCAGTAGTCCGGTCTCCAACCAAGAGACCCAGTACTTC. It specifies CASSPVSNQETQYF. Full variable domain (rest looked up from reference TRBV19 and TRBJ2-5): DGGITQSPKYLFRKEGQNVTLSCEQNLNHDAMYWYRQDPGQGLRLIYYSQIVNDFQKGDIAEGYSVSREKKESFPLTVTSAQKNPTAFYLCASSPVSNQETQYFGPGTRLLVL.

The rearrangement links TRBV10-3 to TRBJ1-2; 10 nucleotides match TRBD1. The CDR3 extends over 14 amino acids. The trim removed 6 bases at V and 2 bases at J, leaving 3 bases unmatched. Germline assignment: CDR1 ENHRY and CDR2 SYGVKD. The CDR3 region has the DNA TGTGCCATCAGAGGGGACAGGGGAAACTATGGCTACACCTTC. This translates into CAIRGDRGNYGYTF.

The chain couples TRBV5-6 to TRBJ2-3; 8 nucleotides agree with TRBD1. V shed 3 bases, J shed 2 bases, and the junction held 5 bases outside the gene matches. The CDR3 is made up of 15 amino acids. Germline CDR1 and CDR2: SGHDT and YYEEEE. CDR3 region: CASSWGQDFTDTQYF. The DNA of the CDR3 is TGTGCCAGCAGCTGGGGACAGGACTTCACAGATACGCAGTATTTT. The full variable domain, rest sourced from reference TRBV5-6 and TRBJ2-3, is DAGVTQSPTHLIKTRGQQVTLRCSPKSGHDTVSWYQQALGQGPQFIFQYYEEEERQRGNFPDRFSGHQFPNYSSELNVNALLLGDSALYLCASSWGQDFTDTQYFGPGTRLTVL.

V is TRBV28 and J is TRBJ1-2; 7 bases fit TRBD1. This CDR3 contains 12 residues. V shed 3 bases and J 8 bases; nucleotides not matched to a gene: 3. Per germline, CDR1 MDHEN and CDR2 SYDVKM. CDR3 DNA sequence: TGTGCCAGCAGTTTTCGACAGGGCGGCTACACCTTC. It translates to CASSFRQGGYTF.

This chain links TRBV7-6 with TRBJ1-2; D perhaps matches TRBD1 (5 bases). Trimming removed 4 bases at V and 3 bases at J, with 12 bases between. Germline loops: CDR1 SGHVS, CDR2 FNYEAQ. The CDR3 loop spans 14 amino acids. CDR3 loop: CASSSRGAHYGYTF. CDR3 coding DNA: TGTGCCAGCAGCTCAAGGGGTGCGCACTATGGCTACACCTTC.